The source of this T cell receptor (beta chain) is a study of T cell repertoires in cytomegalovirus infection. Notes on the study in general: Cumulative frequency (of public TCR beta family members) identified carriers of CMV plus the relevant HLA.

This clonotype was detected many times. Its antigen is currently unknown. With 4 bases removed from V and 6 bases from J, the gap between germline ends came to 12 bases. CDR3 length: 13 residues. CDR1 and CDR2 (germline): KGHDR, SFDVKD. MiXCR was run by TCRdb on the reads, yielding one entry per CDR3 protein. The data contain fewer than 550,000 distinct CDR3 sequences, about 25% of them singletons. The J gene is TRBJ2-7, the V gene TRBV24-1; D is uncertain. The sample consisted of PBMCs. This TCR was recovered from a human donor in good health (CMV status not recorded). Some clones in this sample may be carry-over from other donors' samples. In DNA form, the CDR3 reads TGTGCCACCAGTGAACATGGGGTTTCCGAGCAGTACTTC. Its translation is CATSEHGVSEQYF.